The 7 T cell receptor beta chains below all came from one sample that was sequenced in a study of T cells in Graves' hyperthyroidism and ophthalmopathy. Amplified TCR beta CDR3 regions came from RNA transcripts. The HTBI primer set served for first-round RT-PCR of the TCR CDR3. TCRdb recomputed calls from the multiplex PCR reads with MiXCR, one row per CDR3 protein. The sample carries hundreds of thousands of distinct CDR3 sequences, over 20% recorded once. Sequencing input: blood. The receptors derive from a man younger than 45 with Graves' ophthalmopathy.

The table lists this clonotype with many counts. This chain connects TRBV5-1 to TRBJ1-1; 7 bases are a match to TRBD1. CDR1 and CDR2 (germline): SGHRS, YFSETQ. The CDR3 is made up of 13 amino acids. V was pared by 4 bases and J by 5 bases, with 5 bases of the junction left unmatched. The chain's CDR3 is CASSPTGYTEAFF. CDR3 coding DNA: TGCGCCAGCAGCCCGACAGGGTATACTGAAGCTTTCTTT.

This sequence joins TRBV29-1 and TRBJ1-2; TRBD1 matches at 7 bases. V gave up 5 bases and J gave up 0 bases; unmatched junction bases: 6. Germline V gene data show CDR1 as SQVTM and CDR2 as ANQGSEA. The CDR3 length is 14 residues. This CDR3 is CSVQQGLTNYGYTF. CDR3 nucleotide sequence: TGCAGCGTTCAACAGGGGCTCACTAACTATGGCTACACCTTC.

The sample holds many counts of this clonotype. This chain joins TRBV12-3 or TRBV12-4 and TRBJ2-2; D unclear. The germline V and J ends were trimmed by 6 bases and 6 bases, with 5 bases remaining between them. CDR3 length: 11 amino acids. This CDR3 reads CASSLSGELFF. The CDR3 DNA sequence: TGTGCCAGCAGCTTATCCGGGGAGCTGTTTTTT.

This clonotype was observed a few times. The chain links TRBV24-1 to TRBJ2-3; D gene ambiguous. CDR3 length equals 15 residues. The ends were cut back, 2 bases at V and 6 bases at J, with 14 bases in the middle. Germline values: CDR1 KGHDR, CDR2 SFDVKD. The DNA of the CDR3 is TGTGCCACCAGTGATTCTTCTTCTCCGGCGGATACGCAGTATTTT. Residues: CATSDSSSPADTQYF.

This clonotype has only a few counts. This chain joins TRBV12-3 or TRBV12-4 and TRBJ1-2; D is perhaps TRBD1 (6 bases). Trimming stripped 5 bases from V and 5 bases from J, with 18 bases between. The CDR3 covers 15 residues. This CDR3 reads CASSNRQVPLYGYTF. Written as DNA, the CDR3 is TGTGCCAGCAGTAACCGACAGGTCCCGCTATATGGCTACACCTTC.

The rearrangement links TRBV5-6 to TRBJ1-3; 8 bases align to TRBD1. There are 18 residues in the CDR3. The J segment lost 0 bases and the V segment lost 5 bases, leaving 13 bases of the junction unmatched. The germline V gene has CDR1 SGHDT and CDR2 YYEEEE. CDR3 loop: CASRYRTGQRTSGNTIYF. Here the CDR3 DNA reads TGTGCCAGCAGATACCGGACAGGGCAAAGAACCTCTGGAAACACCATATATTTT.

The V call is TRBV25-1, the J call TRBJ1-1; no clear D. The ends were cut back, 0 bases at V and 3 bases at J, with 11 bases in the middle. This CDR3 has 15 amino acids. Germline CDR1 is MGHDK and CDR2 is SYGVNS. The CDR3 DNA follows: TGTGCCAGCAGTGAATACTTCAACCAACACACTGAAGCTTTCTTT. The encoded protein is CASSEYFNQHTEAFF.